The source of this T cell receptor (beta chain) is a study of immune cell composition in non-small cell lung cancer. Overall study: Histologic subtype was mainly adenocarcinoma or squamous cell carcinoma. Notes on the study in general: Tumour-reactive clones were not shown to match dominant in vivo tumour clones.

Normal lung was sampled as far from the tumour as possible, at least 3 cm. Frozen unsorted single-cell suspensions supplied the genomic DNA. TCRdb's copy holds only in-frame clones and misses some; the assay was immunoSEQ multiplex PCR. The sample holds over 7,000 clones, about 80% seen once. A note on this clone: Its antigen is unidentified.

The sample taken for sequencing was non-adjacent lung tissue. The clonotype comes from a human donor with non-small cell lung cancer.

The CDR3 bases are TGTGCCAGCAGTTCTCAAACGGGGTTCGGAAGAGCTTTCTTT. Translation gives CASSSQTGFGRAFF. The V gene is TRBV28, the J gene TRBJ1-1; D not certain. CDR3 length: 14 amino acids. CDR1 and CDR2 (germline): MDHEN, SYDVKM. Trimming removed 4 bases at V and 10 bases at J, with 19 bases between.